This T cell receptor beta chain was identified in a study of blood T cell repertoires in COVID-19. Original processing notes: Reference gene primer amplification in the assay estimated nucleated cell counts. Profiled with immunoSEQ multiplex PCR; TCRdb holds only in-frame clones, not every one. The DNA was the basis for D and trimming; V, J and clone size are from that table. Of about 240,000 clones listed, 86% are singletons. V trimming: 5 bases; J trimming: 4 bases; junction bases outside the gene matches: 9. CDR3 size: 16 residues. CDR1 is SNHLY, CDR2 FYNNEI, per germline. The rearrangement joins TRBV2 to TRBJ2-7; 12 bases align to TRBD2. The TCR was taken from a man in his sixties with acute or convalescent COVID-19. The sample comprised peripheral blood. As DNA, the CDR3 is TGTGCCAGCAGTACTCCGGGACTAGCGGGCCGTTACGAGCAGTACTTC. Its translation is CASSTPGLAGRYEQYF.